These T cell receptor beta chains were read from a single sample in a study of cytomegalovirus exposure and HLA in healthy donors. Sequenced by immunoSEQ multiplex PCR; TCRdb stores in-frame clones only, minus some. Of 95,000 to 150,000 clones listed, around three quarters are singletons. The specimen was PBMCs. These TCRs come from a female donor in good health and CMV-seronegative. Each CDR3 is given with its conserved first and last residue. D genes are given only for firm matches. The size field is filled for only some rows; it gives once, few, many or a size class.

cdr3_nt,cdr3_aa,d_call,j_call,clone_size,v_call
TGTGCCAGCAGCTTGGTATTGGCGGTCGGTAGCCTCGCTTATGGCTACACCTTC,CASSLVLAVGSLAYGYTF,.,TRBJ1-2,few,TRBV5-4
TGTGCCAGCAGCGTAGATGTGGGGGGACTAGCGGGGACCATTGAGCAGTTCTTC,CASSVDVGGLAGTIEQFF,TRBD2,TRBJ2-1,few,TRBV9
TGCAGCGTCCTGGCGGGCGATAGCAATCAGCCCCAGCATTTT,CSVLAGDSNQPQHF,.,TRBJ1-5,.,TRBV29-1
TGTGCCAGCAGCTCGATCGGGGGGCCCGGGCCAGATACGCAGTATTTT,CASSSIGGPGPDTQYF,.,TRBJ2-3,few,TRBV7-6
TGCAGCGTCGCGGGCGGCGGGGATCAGCCCCAGCATTTT,CSVAGGGDQPQHF,.,TRBJ1-5,.,TRBV29-1
TGTGCCAGCAGCCCCCGGGTGGCCCAGTACTTC,CASSPRVAQYF,.,TRBJ2-5,.,TRBV7-6
TGTGCCAGCAGCTTGGGGGCCCAGCCCCAGCATTTT,CASSLGAQPQHF,.,TRBJ1-5,.,TRBV7-9
TGTGCCAGCAGCGAAACTAGTGGGGAGCTGTTTTTT,CASSETSGELFF,.,TRBJ2-2,.,TRBV9
TGTGCCAGCAGCTTAGTGGGCAGGGCCCACGAGCAGTACTTC,CASSLVGRAHEQYF,.,TRBJ2-7,few,TRBV11-2
TGCAGCCCCGAGCGAGTGTACAATGAGCAGTTCTTC,CSPERVYNEQFF,.,TRBJ2-1,.,TRBV29-1
TGTGCCAGCAGCGGAGGGTCGTCTTCCTCCTACGAGCAGTACTTC,CASSGGSSSSYEQYF,.,TRBJ2-7,few,TRBV11-2
TGTGCCAGCGAGTACGGGACAGGGTTTTTGGAGCAGTACTTC,CASEYGTGFLEQYF,TRBD1,TRBJ2-7,.,TRBV28
TGCGCCAGCAGTGAATCCCCGGGACGGGGGGCCGTTGGAGAGACCCAGTACTTC,CASSESPGRGAVGETQYF,.,TRBJ2-5,.,TRBV10-1
TGTGCCAGCAGTTTTGCCGGGACAGGGGAATACGAGCAGTACTTC,CASSFAGTGEYEQYF,TRBD1,TRBJ2-7,.,TRBV27
TGCAGCGTTTTCCCAAGTAGCGGGGGGGCAGGGGAGACCCAGTACTTC,CSVFPSSGGAGETQYF,TRBD2,TRBJ2-5,.,TRBV29-1
TGTGCCAGCACCTTGTATCCGAGCTCCTACGAGCAGTACTTC,CASTLYPSSYEQYF,.,TRBJ2-7,few,TRBV7-9
TGTGCCAGCAGCCCGGCACGACAGGGAAAGAATCAGCCCCAGCATTTT,CASSPARQGKNQPQHF,TRBD1,TRBJ1-5,once,TRBV7-9
TGCGCCAGCAGCCAAACTCTAGGGGCTGCGGATGGGCATGAGCAGTTCTTC,CASSQTLGAADGHEQFF,.,TRBJ2-1,.,TRBV4-1
TGTTCCAGCAGCTTAAGAACAGGGAACACCGGGGAGCTGTTTTTT,CSSSLRTGNTGELFF,.,TRBJ2-2,.,TRBV7-9
TGTGCCAGCTCACCAACGGGACAGGGGACCGGGGAGCTGTTTTTT,CASSPTGQGTGELFF,TRBD1,TRBJ2-2,.,TRBV18
TGTGCCGTTTGGGGGGGTAGGGCTGAAGCTTTCTTT,CAVWGGRAEAFF,.,TRBJ1-1,.,TRBV28
TGTGCCAGCAGCCTAACCGGACTAGCGGGAGCCTACAATGAGCAGTTCTTC,CASSLTGLAGAYNEQFF,TRBD2,TRBJ2-1,.,TRBV7-6
TGTGCCAGTAGTATAACAGGGATGATACCCTACGAGCAGTACTTC,CASSITGMIPYEQYF,.,TRBJ2-7,.,TRBV19
TGTGCCAGCAGCGTGGACAGGTCCCGGGCATCCTACGAGCAGTACTTC,CASSVDRSRASYEQYF,TRBD1,TRBJ2-7,.,TRBV5-8
TGCAGCGTTGAAGAGTCTAGGGGCAATGAGCAGTTCTTC,CSVEESRGNEQFF,.,TRBJ2-1,.,TRBV29-1
TGTGCCAGCAGTTCCACATGGGAAAAACTGTTTTTT,CASSSTWEKLFF,.,TRBJ1-4,.,TRBV28
TGTGCCAGCAGCCCCGAGGGCGGAGGGGAGCTGTTTTTT,CASSPEGGGELFF,.,TRBJ2-2,.,TRBV6-4
TGTGCCAGCAGCCGGGGGACCTTGGGAGCAGAGACCCAGTACTTC,CASSRGTLGAETQYF,.,TRBJ2-5,.,TRBV7-9
TGTGCCAGCAGCTCTAGGGAGACCCAGTACTTC,CASSSRETQYF,.,TRBJ2-5,.,TRBV5-6
TGTGCCAGCAGCCGGACAGGGGGACACGAAAAACTGTTTTTT,CASSRTGGHEKLFF,TRBD1,TRBJ1-4,.,TRBV6-5
TGTGCCAGCAGTTTAGTCCTACTAGCGGGAGATAGGTCCAATGAGCAGTTCTTC,CASSLVLLAGDRSNEQFF,TRBD2,TRBJ2-1,.,TRBV27
TGTGCCAGCAGAAGGACAGCCAATTTTGGAGCTTTCTTT,CASRRTANFGAFF,.,TRBJ1-1,.,TRBV2
TGTGCCAGCAGTCTAAGAGGGCCGTGGGAGGGGAATAATTCACCCCTCCACTTT,CASSLRGPWEGNNSPLHF,.,TRBJ1-6,few,TRBV27
TGTGCCAGCACTTCCGGCTCGGGGTTATCCTACAATGAGCAGTTCTTC,CASTSGSGLSYNEQFF,.,TRBJ2-1,.,TRBV11-2
TGTGCCAGCAGTGTTAATTGGGGCCCCTACGAGCAGTACTTC,CASSVNWGPYEQYF,.,TRBJ2-7,.,TRBV6-1
TGTGCCAGCAGCTTAGGGGCCGGGGAGCTGTTTTTT,CASSLGAGELFF,.,TRBJ2-2,.,TRBV6-5
TGCGCCAGCAGACAGGACAGTCAGCATGGCTACACCTTC,CASRQDSQHGYTF,.,TRBJ1-2,.,TRBV5-1
TGTGCCAGCAGGGGGCTGGTATCTGAAGCTTTCTTT,CASRGLVSEAFF,.,TRBJ1-1,.,TRBV6-5
TGTGCCAGCAGTCAGGAGGGATCTGAGACCCAGTACTTC,CASSQEGSETQYF,.,TRBJ2-5,.,TRBV28
TGTGCCAGCAGTCTCGGACAGGGCGCGATGACTGAAGCTTTCTTT,CASSLGQGAMTEAFF,TRBD1,TRBJ1-1,.,TRBV6-1
TGTGCCAGTAGTGTACAGGGATTCACTGAAGCTTTCTTT,CASSVQGFTEAFF,.,TRBJ1-1,.,TRBV19
TGTGCCAGCAGCTTAACGGGGAGGGGTGAGCAGTTCTTC,CASSLTGRGEQFF,TRBD2,TRBJ2-1,.,TRBV7-3
TGTGCCAGCAGTCAGGACAGGGGCTATGGCTACACCTTC,CASSQDRGYGYTF,TRBD1,TRBJ1-2,few,TRBV6-1
TGTGCCAGTAGTATCCATTACGCAGGGGCCCCCAGGGGCTACACCTTC,CASSIHYAGAPRGYTF,.,TRBJ1-2,few,TRBV19
TGCGCCAGCAGCTCAGCCAGCGGGGGGGCCGGTGATACGCAGTATTTT,CASSSASGGAGDTQYF,TRBD2,TRBJ2-3,.,TRBV5-1
TGTGCCAGTAGTTTACTGACAGGGGTCACTGAAGCTTTCTTT,CASSLLTGVTEAFF,TRBD1,TRBJ1-1,.,TRBV19
TGCGCCAGCAAGGGGGACGGCAATCAGCCCCAGCATTTT,CASKGDGNQPQHF,.,TRBJ1-5,once,TRBV4-1